This T cell receptor beta chain was recovered during a study of persistence of HIV-infected CD4 T cells (dated by TCRdb to the early 2020s). Describing the broader study: CMV- and HIV-1 Gag-responding CD4+ T cells were isolated from ART-treated individuals so that antigen-driven clonal expansion of HIV-1-infected cells could be examined. The median time the participants had spent on suppressive ART was more than 7 years. Apart from two participants who underwent leukapheresis at a single time point, peripheral blood samples of up to about 180 mL were collected from participants at multiple time points. The clonality of all cells in each sorted population was assessed by TCRbeta sequencing, whereas the clonality of infected cells was assessed by proviral sequencing. In the cross-participant TCR cluster analysis, 8 or 9 participants were included for CMV and 6 or 7 participants were included for Gag. Broader findings and caveats from the paper: Enrichment of degenerate expanded CDR3beta sequences was found in antigen-responding cells, suggesting convergent selection of CD4+ responses to CMV and Gag. The study involved few individuals and tested only a limited range of antigens. A correlation was observed between TCR oligoclonality and proviral oligoclonality within the same sorted populations. Restriction of bulk TCR analyses to the rare CMV-responding cells that actually carried HIV-1 proviruses was not possible. TCRbeta richness in CMV- and Gag-responding cells was significantly lower than in anti-CD3/anti-CD28-responding cells; CMV-responding cells had higher oligoclonality than CD3/CD28-stimulated and Gag-responding cells.

The intended sense of this specimen's treatment or condition label: suppressive antiretroviral therapy. Lysates of CMV-infected fibroblasts at about 10 ug/mL were used to stimulate the cells. Nonresponding CD40L-negative CD69-negative CD45RO-high memory CD4+ T cells were sorted as memory populations depleted of antigen-responding cells. HIV-1-infected adults in whom suppressive ART had been started during chronic infection were enrolled as participants. Plasma HIV-1 RNA had been undetectable (below 50 copies/mL) in participants for at least 4 years. To be included, a participant needed positive CMV serology and a CD4+ T cell count above 400 cells/uL. Before stimulation, PBMCs were isolated using density centrifugation and depleted of CD8+ T cells. CD8-depleted PBMCs were stimulated for 18 hours with anti-CD28/CD49d costimulation, CD40-blocking antibody and enfuvirtide to prevent new infections. Cells were sorted on a Beckman Coulter MoFlo Legacy or XDP sorter, with propidium iodide excluding dead cells. Genomic DNA was extracted using the QIAamp DNA Mini Kit for samples with more than one million cells and using the Quick-DNA Microprep Kit for all other samples.

Trimming removed 4 bases from V and 11 bases from J; the gene matches leave 7 bases unexplained. CDR1 and CDR2, per the germline V gene, are SGHDT and YYEEEE. The cysteine opens and the phenylalanine closes a CDR3 of 12 amino acids. Only the CDR3 part of the read is kept: 36 bases, read in frame from the first base. As to this clone: Its recognized antigen is unknown. One base away there is no much larger clone; base qualities are not given.

The immunoSEQ hsTCRB assay version 4, run in survey mode, was used to sequence TCRbeta repertoires from genomic DNA. Genomic DNA was diluted to approximately 9.4 ng/uL, and up to roughly 1 ug per sample was used for TCRbeta sequencing. As for how the authors treated the data: TCRbeta data analysis was done in ImmunoSeq Analyzer 3.0, and diversity was calculated on productive nucleotide rearrangements. Using the Immunarch R package, lower-bound TCR diversity was estimated with the improved Chao index and clonality was estimated with the Gini coefficient. Nucleotide rearrangements that differed but encoded the same CDR3beta amino acid sequence were counted as separate clonotypes. Differential abundance analysis identified TCRbeta sequences significantly enriched in antigen-responding cells relative to anti-CD3/anti-CD28-activated cells. GLIPH2 grouped TCRs by predicted peptide-MHC specificity, both within each participant and across combined participant data sets. Sourced from immuneACCESS, this table was stored by TCRdb with only in-frame sequences that have V and J called. A share of the clones is absent; for the studies checked, an unresolved V gene accounts for under half, and the remainder has no known explanation. V and J calls plus clone size are reproduced from that table; the DNA served to infer D and trimming. The sample yields around 28,000 clones; around 80% were counted once. Jointly, the top ten make up less than 5% of the sample.

This specimen consisted of CD4+ T cells sorted from PBMCs after roughly 19-hour stimulation, obtained from a patient who received antiretroviral therapy. The cell subset or site label for this specimen denotes: CD40L-CD69- CD45RO-high memory CD4 T cells not responding to CMV lysate. The chain is assembled from TRBV5-6 and TRBJ1-1, and TRBD1 matches 8 of the central bases. This receptor was obtained from an adult man with HIV who was CMV-seropositive. CDR3 region: CASSRTGRWAFF. DNA sequence: TGTGCCAGCAGCAGGACAGGGAGGTGGGCTTTCTTT.